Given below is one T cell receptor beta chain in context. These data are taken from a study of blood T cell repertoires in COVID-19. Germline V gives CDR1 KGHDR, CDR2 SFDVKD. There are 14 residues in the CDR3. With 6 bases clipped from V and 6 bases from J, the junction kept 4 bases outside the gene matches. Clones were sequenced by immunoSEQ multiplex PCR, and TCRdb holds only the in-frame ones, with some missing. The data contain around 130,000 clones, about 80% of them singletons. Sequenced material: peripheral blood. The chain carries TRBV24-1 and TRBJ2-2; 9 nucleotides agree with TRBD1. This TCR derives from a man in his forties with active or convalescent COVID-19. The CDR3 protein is CATSSGQGSGELFF. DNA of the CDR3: TGTGCCACCAGTTCGGGACAGGGATCCGGGGAGCTGTTTTTT.